This TCR beta chain was profiled in a study of blood T cells in healthy people across ages. A J-beta primer mix and a sample-barcoded 5' primer were used in a second PCR of roughly 7 to 12 cycles. Every single cDNA molecule received a tag from a template-switch adaptor with 12 random nucleotides. TCRdb re-called the 5' RACE reads with MiXCR, one entry per CDR3 protein. The data contain some 700,000 distinct CDR3 sequences, more than 40% of them singletons. This clonotype was observed many times. The CDR3 is 18 residues long. Trimming cost V 2 bases and J 0 bases; bases outside gene matches: 6. CDR1 SGDLS and CDR2 YYNGEE come from the germline V gene.

V is TRBV9 and J is TRBJ2-3; 13 nucleotides line up with TRBD2. The source is a woman aged 60-75 years in good health. Sequenced sample: blood. The CDR3: CASSVGLAGTISTDTQYF. Written as DNA, the CDR3 is TGTGCCAGCAGCGTGGGACTAGCGGGAACCATTAGCACAGATACGCAGTATTTT.